This T cell receptor beta chain was recorded in a study of regulatory T cells in long-lasting Graves disease. Regarding this clonotype: A read error may produce the germline difference seen at one junction end.

Time point of the sample: newly diagnosed GD, antithyroid drugs for less than 3 months. After RNA was extracted from PBMCs, the TCR library was made from it. Diagnosis followed American Thyroid Association guidelines for Graves' disease. TCR beta libraries were built with iRepertoire HTBI primers and Arm-PCR of CDR3 regions. TCRdb analysed the multiplex PCR reads with MiXCR anew, one entry per CDR3 protein. The table records about 430,000 distinct CDR3 sequences, over 14% of them present only once. There are 14 residues in the CDR3. Per germline, CDR1 LGHDT and CDR2 YNNKEL (reference sequence). These data are also associated with another study on T cells in Graves' hyperthyroidism and ophthalmopathy.

The TCR sequence derives from a woman between 35 and 50 years old with Graves disease. Specimen: peripheral blood mononuclear cells (PBMCs), collected at new diagnosis, from a patient treated with antithyroid drugs. V usage is TRBV3-1 and J usage is TRBJ2-7, with D hard to call. The CDR3 region has the DNA TGTGTCAGCAGCCATGCATCCGGTCCGTACGAGCAGTACTTC. Translation: CVSSHASGPYEQYF.